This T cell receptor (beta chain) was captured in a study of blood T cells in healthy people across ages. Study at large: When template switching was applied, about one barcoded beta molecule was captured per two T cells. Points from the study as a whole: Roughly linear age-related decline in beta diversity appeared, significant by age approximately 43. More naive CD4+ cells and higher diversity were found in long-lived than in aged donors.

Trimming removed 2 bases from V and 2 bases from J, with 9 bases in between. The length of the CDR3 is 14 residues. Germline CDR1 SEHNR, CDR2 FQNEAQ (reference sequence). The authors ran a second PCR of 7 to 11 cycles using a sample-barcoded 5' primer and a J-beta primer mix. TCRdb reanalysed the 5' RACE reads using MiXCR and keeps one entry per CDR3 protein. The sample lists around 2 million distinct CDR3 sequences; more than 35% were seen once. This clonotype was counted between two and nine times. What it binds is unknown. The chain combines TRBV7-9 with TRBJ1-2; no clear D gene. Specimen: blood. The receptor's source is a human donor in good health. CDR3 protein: CASSLNQQNYGYTF. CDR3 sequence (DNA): TGTGCCAGCAGCTTAAACCAGCAAAACTATGGCTACACCTTC. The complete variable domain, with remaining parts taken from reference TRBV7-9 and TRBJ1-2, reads DTGVSQNPRHKITKRGQNVTFRCDPISEHNRLYWYRQTLGQGPEFLTYFQNEAQLEKSRLLSDRFSAERPKGSFSTLEIQRTEQGDSAMYLCASSLNQQNYGYTFGSGTRLTVV.